A selection of T cell receptor beta chains follows, all from one sample in a study of blood T cell repertoires in COVID-19. Some clones are missing from TCRdb's copy, which holds only in-frame ones; the method was immunoSEQ multiplex PCR. Among over 70,000 clones listed, roughly 78% were seen once. Sequencing used peripheral blood. Receptor source: an older woman with acute or convalescent COVID-19. CDR3s include the opening cysteine and the closing phenylalanine or tryptophan. D genes are given only for firm matches. Clone size, where shown, is once, few, many, or a class for clones that have expanded.

size: -; J: TRBJ1-3; V: TRBV14; D: -; CDR3: CAHPRGRSGNTIYF; DNA: TGTGCCCACCCCCGGGGTCGCTCTGGAAACACCATATATTTT
size: -; J: TRBJ2-3; V: TRBV3-1/TRBV3-2; D: -; CDR3: CASSQGPGSSSTDTQYF; DNA: TGTGCCAGCAGCCAAGGACCGGGGTCATCTAGCACAGATACGCAGTATTTT
size: -; J: TRBJ2-7; V: TRBV2; D: -; CDR3: CASVGASVGLVEQYF; DNA: TGTGCCAGCGTGGGGGCAAGCGTAGGACTAGTCGAGCAGTACTTC
size: once; J: TRBJ2-2; V: TRBV6-1; D: -; CDR3: CASSEGLGSTGELFF; DNA: TGTGCCAGCAGTGAAGGACTGGGGAGCACCGGGGAGCTGTTTTTT
size: -; J: TRBJ2-7; V: TRBV5-4; D: -; CDR3: CASSLGPLSDYEQYF; DNA: TGTGCCAGCAGCTTGGGGCCCCTTAGCGACTACGAGCAGTACTTC
size: -; J: TRBJ1-1; V: TRBV6-5; D: -; CDR3: CATLGQSNTEAFF; DNA: TGTGCCACCCTAGGACAGTCGAACACTGAAGCTTTCTTT
size: once; J: TRBJ2-1; V: TRBV15; D: -; CDR3: CATSGLRLSVEQFF; DNA: TGTGCCACCAGCGGCCTGCGGCTAAGCGTGGAGCAGTTCTTC
size: once; J: TRBJ1-1; V: TRBV30; D: -; CDR3: CAWRDRTEAFF; DNA: TGTGCCTGGAGAGACAGGACTGAAGCTTTCTTT
size: -; J: TRBJ1-2; V: TRBV28; D: TRBD1; CDR3: CASSWGQSRYGYTF; DNA: TGTGCCAGCAGTTGGGGACAGTCCCGCTATGGCTACACCTTC
size: -; J: TRBJ2-3; V: TRBV30; D: TRBD2; CDR3: CAWSVTAGAVDTQYF; DNA: TGTGCCTGGAGTGTAACAGCGGGGGCCGTGGATACGCAGTATTTT
size: -; J: TRBJ2-2; V: TRBV5-1; D: -; CDR3: CASSLARNTGELFF; DNA: TGCGCCAGCAGCTTGGCCAGAAACACCGGGGAGCTGTTTTTT
size: -; J: TRBJ1-2; V: TRBV19; D: TRBD1; CDR3: CASSNRGHDGYTF; DNA: TGTGCCAGTAGCAACAGGGGGCACGATGGCTACACCTTC
size: -; J: TRBJ2-1; V: TRBV10-3; D: TRBD2; CDR3: CAISSDGAGYEQFF; DNA: TGTGCCATCAGTTCAGATGGAGCGGGATACGAACAGTTCTTC
size: -; J: TRBJ1-2; V: TRBV19; D: TRBD1; CDR3: CASRTSGQGYGYTF; DNA: TGTGCCAGTAGGACATCGGGACAGGGCTATGGCTACACCTTC
size: -; J: TRBJ1-6; V: TRBV27; D: -; CDR3: CASSLGLGVPNSPLHF; DNA: TGTGCCAGCAGTTTAGGTCTGGGAGTACCCAATTCACCCCTCCACTTT
size: -; J: TRBJ1-2; V: TRBV29-1; D: -; CDR3: CSVGSGNGYTF; DNA: TGCAGCGTTGGGTCAGGGAATGGCTACACCTTC
size: -; J: TRBJ2-3; V: TRBV10-3; D: TRBD1; CDR3: CAISGGTGLNTDTQYF; DNA: TGTGCCATCAGCGGAGGGACAGGACTAAACACAGATACGCAGTATTTT
size: -; J: TRBJ2-1; V: TRBV5-1; D: TRBD2; CDR3: CASRMPGLGGNEQFF; DNA: TGCGCCAGCAGGATGCCGGGACTAGGGGGGAATGAGCAGTTCTTC
size: -; J: TRBJ1-5; V: TRBV11-2; D: -; CDR3: CASSLSDTLGQPQHF; DNA: TGTGCCAGCAGCTTGTCGGACACGTTGGGTCAGCCCCAGCATTTT
size: -; J: TRBJ2-7; V: TRBV11-2; D: TRBD2; CDR3: CASSLDGWGTSATYEQYF; DNA: TGTGCCAGCAGCTTAGATGGTTGGGGGACTAGCGCGACCTACGAGCAGTACTTC
size: -; J: TRBJ2-7; V: TRBV7-2; D: TRBD2; CDR3: CASSFSGGPIYEQYF; DNA: TGTGCCAGCAGCTTCTCGGGGGGTCCTATCTACGAGCAGTACTTC
size: few; J: TRBJ1-3; V: TRBV28; D: TRBD1; CDR3: CASSPETGGSGNTIYF; DNA: TGTGCCAGCAGTCCGGAAACAGGGGGATCTGGAAACACCATATATTTT
size: -; J: TRBJ2-3; V: TRBV5-3; D: -; CDR3: CARAAGYGDTQYF; DNA: TGTGCCAGAGCGGCGGGGTATGGAGATACGCAGTATTTT
size: -; J: TRBJ2-7; V: TRBV7-9; D: -; CDR3: CASSNDGTGHHEQYF; DNA: TGTGCCAGCAGCAATGATGGGACTGGCCACCACGAGCAGTACTTC
size: few; J: TRBJ1-3; V: TRBV7-3; D: TRBD1; CDR3: CASSPTPGQSGNTIYF; DNA: TGTGCCAGCAGCCCGACCCCGGGACAGTCTGGAAACACCATATATTTT
size: -; J: TRBJ2-1; V: TRBV11-2; D: -; CDR3: CASSLLGWQEQFF; DNA: TGTGCCAGCAGCCTACTAGGCTGGCAAGAGCAGTTCTTC
size: -; J: TRBJ2-7; V: TRBV28; D: TRBD1; CDR3: CASSLMGGGQGLREQYF; DNA: TGTGCCAGCAGTTTGATGGGTGGGGGACAGGGCTTACGGGAGCAGTACTTC
size: few; J: TRBJ2-1; V: TRBV27; D: TRBD2; CDR3: CASSLGTSGSVRYNEQFF; DNA: TGTGCCAGCAGTTTAGGAACTAGCGGGAGCGTGCGGTACAATGAGCAGTTCTTC
size: -; J: TRBJ1-1; V: TRBV28; D: -; CDR3: CASSRGGVPEAFF; DNA: TGTGCCAGCAGTAGGGGGGGGGTCCCTGAAGCTTTCTTT
size: -; J: TRBJ1-6; V: TRBV30; D: -; CDR3: CAWSDKRSSYNSPLHF; DNA: TGTGCCTGGAGTGATAAGAGAAGCTCCTATAATTCACCCCTCCACTTT
size: once; J: TRBJ2-1; V: TRBV14; D: -; CDR3: CASSQDRSRHEQFF; DNA: TGTGCCAGCAGCCAAGATCGATCCAGGCATGAGCAGTTCTTC
size: -; J: TRBJ2-1; V: TRBV3-1/TRBV3-2; D: -; CDR3: CASSQGYLRSSTYNEQFF; DNA: TGTGCCAGCAGCCAAGGGTACCTGCGGTCCAGTACCTACAATGAGCAGTTCTTC
size: -; J: TRBJ1-5; V: TRBV27; D: TRBD1; CDR3: CASRDGTGAYSNQPQHF; DNA: TGTGCCAGCAGAGACGGGACAGGGGCCTATAGCAATCAGCCCCAGCATTTT
size: -; J: TRBJ2-1; V: TRBV7-9; D: TRBD1; CDR3: CASSLGQGAVVYNEQFF; DNA: TGTGCCAGCAGCTTAGGGCAGGGGGCAGTGGTGTACAATGAGCAGTTCTTC
size: -; J: TRBJ1-2; V: TRBV4-1; D: -; CDR3: CASSQDDSDYGYTF; DNA: TGCGCCAGCAGCCAAGATGACAGTGACTATGGCTACACCTTC
size: -; J: TRBJ2-2; V: TRBV6-2/TRBV6-3; D: TRBD2; CDR3: CASSPPGLANTGELFF; DNA: TGTGCCAGCAGTCCCCCGGGACTAGCGAACACCGGGGAGCTGTTTTTT
size: once; J: TRBJ1-6; V: TRBV5-8; D: TRBD1; CDR3: CASSYTGGSNSPLHF; DNA: TGTGCCAGCAGCTACACAGGGGGAAGTAATTCACCCCTCCACTTT
size: -; J: TRBJ1-5; V: TRBV6-5; D: TRBD1; CDR3: CASSATGNSNQPQHF; DNA: TGTGCCAGCAGCGCGACAGGGAATAGCAATCAGCCCCAGCATTTT
size: -; J: TRBJ2-7; V: TRBV3-1/TRBV3-2; D: TRBD1; CDR3: CASSQVRGLYEQYF; DNA: TGTGCCAGCAGCCAAGTCAGGGGGTTGTACGAGCAGTACTTC
size: once; J: TRBJ2-7; V: TRBV7-2; D: -; CDR3: CASSLVRGYEQYF; DNA: TGTGCCAGCAGCTTAGTGCGGGGCTACGAGCAGTACTTC
size: -; J: TRBJ2-5; V: TRBV29-1; D: TRBD2; CDR3: CSGISGSGETQYF; DNA: TGCAGCGGTATAAGCGGGAGTGGAGAGACCCAGTACTTC
size: -; J: TRBJ2-3; V: TRBV14; D: TRBD2; CDR3: CASSQDPGLAGGLVGTDTQYF; DNA: TGTGCCAGCAGCCAAGACCCCGGGCTAGCGGGAGGGCTGGTTGGCACAGATACGCAGTATTTT
size: -; J: TRBJ2-7; V: TRBV12-3/TRBV12-4; D: -; CDR3: CASRPDSSYEQYF; DNA: TGTGCCAGCCGCCCGGACAGCTCCTACGAGCAGTACTTC
size: -; J: TRBJ2-5; V: TRBV4-2; D: -; CDR3: CASSLGGWETQYF; DNA: TGTGCCAGCAGCCTGGGAGGATGGGAGACCCAGTACTTC
size: -; J: TRBJ2-2; V: TRBV12-3/TRBV12-4; D: -; CDR3: CASSSGSAGELFF; DNA: TGTGCCAGCAGCTCGGGGTCTGCCGGGGAGCTGTTTTTT
size: -; J: TRBJ2-5; V: TRBV5-1; D: TRBD2; CDR3: CASSTSGRAQETQYF; DNA: TGCGCCAGCAGCACTAGCGGGAGGGCCCAAGAGACCCAGTACTTC
size: once; J: TRBJ2-1; V: TRBV7-9; D: TRBD2; CDR3: CASSLGAGVVYEQFF; DNA: TGTGCCAGCAGCTTAGGGGCGGGAGTGGTCTATGAGCAGTTCTTC
size: -; J: TRBJ2-2; V: TRBV27; D: TRBD1; CDR3: CASSLQPRQGAGELFF; DNA: TGTGCCAGCAGTTTACAGCCCCGGCAGGGGGCCGGGGAGCTGTTTTTT
size: -; J: TRBJ1-2; V: TRBV4-3; D: TRBD1; CDR3: CASSQDTGTGNYGYTF; DNA: TGCGCCAGCAGCCAAGACACCGGGACAGGGAACTATGGCTACACCTTC
size: -; J: TRBJ1-1; V: TRBV29-1; D: -; CDR3: CSVEYRGGTEAFF; DNA: TGCAGCGTTGAATATCGGGGGGGCACTGAAGCTTTCTTT
size: few; J: TRBJ2-7; V: TRBV5-4; D: -; CDR3: CASSPWQGSYEQYF; DNA: TGTGCCAGCAGTCCGTGGCAGGGGTCCTACGAGCAGTACTTC
size: -; J: TRBJ1-1; V: TRBV7-2; D: -; CDR3: CASSLDGRGGNTEAFF; DNA: TGTGCCAGCAGCTTAGATGGGCGCGGGGGGAACACTGAAGCTTTCTTT
size: once; J: TRBJ1-2; V: TRBV6-5; D: TRBD1; CDR3: CASTRQGPGYGYTF; DNA: TGTGCCAGTACCCGACAGGGGCCTGGCTATGGCTACACCTTC